This TCR beta chain emerged from a study of cytomegalovirus exposure and HLA in healthy donors. PCR used 60 Vbeta primers and 13 Jbeta primers. The method was immunoSEQ multiplex PCR; TCRdb's version includes in-frame clones alone and lacks a portion of them. The clone table shows some 130,000 clones, with the ten largest holding 1.5% to 2%. CDR1 and CDR2 (germline): LNHDA, SQIVND (reference sequence). This CDR3 has 14 residues. Trimming left V 1 base short and J 2 bases short, with 9 bases between. Study outcomes and limitations: Based on reports, TCR beta sequences accurately predicted HLA-A and HLA-B alleles for most subjects.

On this clone itself: No antigen is known for it.

The sequenced sample was PBMCs. V and J are TRBV19 and TRBJ2-7; possibly TRBD1 for D (5 bases). The origin of this receptor is a man between 18 and 35 years old in good health and CMV-seronegative. CDR3 in amino acids: CASSIAGNPYEQYF. The CDR3 coding sequence is TGTGCCAGTAGTATAGCAGGGAACCCCTACGAGCAGTACTTC.